This entry lists 25 T cell receptor beta chains sequenced from one sample in a study of T-cell memory formation after mild COVID-19. TCRdb itself ran the 5' RACE reads through MiXCR, one entry per CDR3 protein. The sample shows 450,000 to 650,000 distinct CDR3 sequences, approximately 18% of them seen only once. The sequencing input was PBMCs or a T cell subset sorted from them (not recorded which). Source of these receptors: an adult woman who had mild COVID-19 (a few samples of this study predate the infection). Cell type and time point are not known.

This clonotype was observed a few times. This chain uses TRBV7-2 with TRBJ2-4, with D possibly called TRBD1 or TRBD2 (6 bases each). The V end was cut by 5 bases, the J end by 8 bases, with 16 bases between. This CDR3 contains 14 residues. Germline values: CDR1 SGHTA, CDR2 FQGNSA. Here the CDR3 DNA reads TGTGCCAGCAGCCGTACAGGGATAGCGGACATTCAGTACTTC. Translating it yields CASSRTGIADIQYF. The complete variable domain, with remaining parts taken from reference TRBV7-2 and TRBJ2-4, reads GAGVSQSPSNKVTEKGKDVELRCDPISGHTALYWYRQSLGQGLEFLIYFQGNSAPDKSGLPSDRFSAERTGGSVSTLTIQRTQQEDSAVYLCASSRTGIADIQYFGAGTRLSVL.

In its sample, this clonotype was seen a few times. J is TRBJ1-1 and V is TRBV10-3; D is unclear. The CDR3 runs 14 residues. Germline CDR1 is ENHRY and CDR2 is SYGVKD. V lost 6 bases and J 0 bases, leaving 11 bases between the germline ends. The CDR3: CAIRSILLNTEAFF. The CDR3 DNA reads as TGTGCCATCAGATCCATATTACTGAACACTGAAGCTTTCTTT.

This clonotype occurred a few times. This rearrangement joins TRBV19 to TRBJ1-4, with D tentatively TRBD1 (5 bases). Trimming took off 5 bases at V and 0 bases at J, with 13 bases between the two ends. This CDR3 contains 16 residues. CDR1 and CDR2 (germline): LNHDA, SQIVND (reference sequence). The CDR3 DNA reads TGTGCCAGTAGTCGCTGGACACCCGCAACTAATGAAAAACTGTTTTTT. This codes for CASSRWTPATNEKLFF.

This clonotype has a count of ten or more. CDR3: CSARDFPNQPQHF. CDR3 nucleotide sequence: TGCAGTGCTAGAGATTTCCCGAATCAGCCCCAGCATTTT. The rearrangement uses TRBV20-1 and TRBJ1-5; the D is unclear. CDR3 size: 13 residues. CDR1 and CDR2 (germline): DFQATT, SNEGSKA (reference sequence). V was cut by 0 bases and J by 4 bases, with 7 bases left in between.

This clonotype was seen a handful of times. J is TRBJ2-2 and V is TRBV24-1, with D perhaps matching TRBD2 (5 bases). V was cut by 9 bases and J by 4 bases, with 11 bases left in between. CDR3 size: 13 residues. CDR1 KGHDR and CDR2 SFDVKD come from the germline V gene. The CDR3 nucleotides are TGTGCCACCCGAGGGTACTCCACCGGGGAGCTGTTTTTT. This encodes CATRGYSTGELFF.

V gene TRBV6-5 combines with J gene TRBJ1-1; D is possibly TRBD1 (5 bases). The germline CDR1 and CDR2 sequences are MNHEY and SVGAGI. The CDR3 contains 14 residues. The ends were cut back, 2 bases at V and 4 bases at J, with 11 bases in the middle. In DNA form, the CDR3 reads TGTGCCAGCAGTTACGAAAGGGGCAGCACTGAAGCTTTCTTT. It encodes CASSYERGSTEAFF.

The table lists this clonotype with many counts. The chain carries TRBV6-6 and TRBJ2-1; 9 positions agree with TRBD2. CDR3 length equals 17 residues. Per the germline V gene, CDR1 is MNHNY and CDR2 is SVGAGI (reference sequence). The ends lost 0 bases at V and 7 bases at J; junction bases unmatched: 10. CDR3 residues: CASSYSPWREGQNEQFF. The CDR3 DNA is TGTGCCAGCAGTTACTCTCCCTGGCGGGAGGGCCAAAATGAGCAGTTCTTC.

The chain uses TRBV19 and TRBJ2-3; the D call may be TRBD1 or TRBD2 (5 bases each). The CDR3 is made up of 14 amino acids. Germline V gives CDR1 LNHDA, CDR2 SQIVND (reference sequence). Trimming shortened V by 2 bases and J by 4 bases, and 10 bases separated the two germline ends. The CDR3 nucleotides are TGTGCCAGTAGTATACAGGGTAGCGCAGATACGCAGTATTTT. Protein: CASSIQGSADTQYF.

This clonotype was observed a handful of times. This sequence joins TRBV20-1 and TRBJ1-2; 9 bases are a match to TRBD1. The CDR3 loop spans 13 amino acids. Germline V CDR1 and CDR2: DFQATT, SNEGSKA (reference sequence). V gave up 5 bases and J gave up 7 bases; unmatched junction bases: 8. DNA for the CDR3: TGCAGTGCTCACCACGGGACAGGGAGTGGCTACACCTTC. Its translation is CSAHHGTGSGYTF.

The V call is TRBV7-6, the J call TRBJ1-4, with TRBD1 identical over 10 bases. Germline V gives CDR1 SGHVS, CDR2 FNYEAQ. This CDR3 comprises 15 residues. V was pared by 5 bases and J by 7 bases, with 7 bases of the junction left unmatched. The CDR3 coding sequence is TGTGCCAGCAGCCCAGGGACAGGGGACGGTGAAAAACTGTTTTTT. Translation gives CASSPGTGDGEKLFF.

The chain carries TRBV4-1 and TRBJ1-1; D gene unclear. The CDR3 covers 15 residues. V lost 1 base to trimming and J lost 5 bases, with 14 bases between them. CDR1 MGHRA and CDR2 YSYEKL come from the germline V gene. CDR3 region: CASSQVESGGTEAFF. CDR3 sequence (DNA): TGCGCCAGCAGCCAAGTTGAGTCGGGAGGGACTGAAGCTTTCTTT.

The chain links TRBV30 to TRBJ2-7, with 8 bases that match TRBD2. The germline V gene encodes CDR1 GTSNPN and CDR2 SVGIG (reference sequence). This CDR3 is built from 15 residues. Germline trimming cut 1 base from V and 7 bases from J; bases unmatched to any gene: 12. CDR3 residues: CAWSEFGGASLEQYF. CDR3 nucleotide sequence: TGTGCCTGGAGTGAGTTCGGGGGGGCGAGTTTGGAGCAGTACTTC.

There are a few counts of this clonotype. This chain links TRBV10-3 with TRBJ2-7; D is undetermined. CDR1 and CDR2 from the germline V gene are ENHRY and SYGVKD. V was clipped by 0 bases and J by 6 bases, with 9 bases between them. CDR3 length: 13 residues. The CDR3 bases are TGTGCCATCAGTGAGTCTCAGGTTGGCGAGCAGTACTTC. Residues: CAISESQVGEQYF.

This chain joins TRBV9 and TRBJ2-3; the match to TRBD2 covers 7 bases. The CDR3 has 16 residues. Germline assignment: CDR1 SGDLS and CDR2 YYNGEE. Germline trimming cut 3 bases from V and 6 bases from J; bases unmatched to any gene: 13. Here the CDR3 reads CASSATGSGENDTQYF. CDR3 coding DNA: TGTGCCAGCAGCGCAACGGGGAGCGGGGAAAACGATACGCAGTATTTT.

The chain links TRBV24-1 to TRBJ2-1; weak D call: TRBD1 (7 bases). V was clipped by 3 bases and J by 1 base, with 12 bases between them. The CDR3 contains 16 residues. The V gene's germline CDR1 is KGHDR and CDR2 SFDVKD. CDR3 amino acids: CATSDAGQHSYNEQFF. CDR3 DNA sequence: TGTGCCACCAGTGATGCGGGACAGCATTCCTACAATGAGCAGTTCTTC.

The chain carries TRBV7-6 and TRBJ2-1; tentatively, D is TRBD1 (6 bases). V dropped 4 bases and J dropped 6 bases, with 19 bases sitting between them. Germline V gene lookup returns CDR1 SGHVS and CDR2 FNYEAQ. This CDR3 has 16 amino acids. DNA of the CDR3: TGTGCCAGCAGCTCCTTCCAGGGGTTCTCGGGCAATGAGCAGTTCTTC. Its protein is CASSSFQGFSGNEQFF.

This chain links TRBV25-1 with TRBJ2-7; D might be TRBD1 (6 bases). V lost 9 bases, J lost 6 bases, and 12 bases lay in between. This CDR3 comprises 11 residues. Germline lookup yields CDR1 MGHDK and CDR2 SYGVNS. The CDR3 is CARLQGPEQYF. CDR3 DNA sequence: TGTGCCAGATTACAGGGACCCGAGCAGTACTTC.

This chain uses TRBV9 with TRBJ2-7; no firm D call. CDR3 length: 13 amino acids. Germline values: CDR1 SGDLS, CDR2 YYNGEE. The V end was cut by 8 bases, the J end by 0 bases, with 12 bases between. The CDR3 nucleotides read TGTGCCAGTTCGAGAGTCCCCTCCTACGAGCAGTACTTC. Amino acids: CASSRVPSYEQYF.

The chain carries TRBV6-6 and TRBJ2-1, with D maybe TRBD2 (6 bases). The CDR3 totals 12 residues. Trimming stripped 4 bases from V and 11 bases from J, with 12 bases between. Per the germline V gene, CDR1 is MNHNY and CDR2 is SVGAGI (reference sequence). Here the CDR3 DNA reads TGTGCCAGCAGTTCCGACTGGACTAAGCAGTTCTTC. Amino acids: CASSSDWTKQFF.

The genes are TRBV20-1 and TRBJ1-5; TRBD1 matches at 7 bases. The germline CDR1 and CDR2 sequences are DFQATT and SNEGSKA (reference sequence). The V and J ends lost 1 base and 5 bases, in that order; junction bases with no gene match: 5. This CDR3 comprises 14 residues. CDR3: CSARVPRGDQPQHF. CDR3 in DNA: TGCAGTGCTAGAGTCCCCAGGGGGGATCAGCCCCAGCATTTT.

This clonotype was seen a few times. The chain combines TRBV3-1 with TRBJ1-1; 9 nucleotides align to TRBD1. Germline assignment: CDR1 LGHDT and CDR2 YNNKEL (reference sequence). J gave up 1 base and V 3 bases, and 3 bases lay outside the gene matches. This CDR3 is 15 amino acids long. CDR3 nucleotides: TGTGCCAGCAGCCACAACAGGGGGCGGAACACTGAAGCTTTCTTT. Translated, it gives CASSHNRGRNTEAFF.

This clonotype was counted between two and nine times. This chain uses TRBV20-1 with TRBJ2-7; 8 positions agree with TRBD1. Germline loops: CDR1 DFQATT, CDR2 SNEGSKA (reference sequence). This CDR3 region has 11 residues. As DNA, the CDR3 is TGCAGCGGACAGGGCCCGAACGAGCAGTACTTC. Residues: CSGQGPNEQYF.

The V gene is TRBV19, the J gene TRBJ2-7; D is perhaps TRBD1 (5 bases). Germline V gene data show CDR1 as LNHDA and CDR2 as SQIVND (reference sequence). CDR3 length: 15 amino acids. Trimming removed 0 bases at V and 2 bases at J, with 11 bases between. CDR3 DNA: TGTGCCAGTAGTATAGAGGACACGCCACCCTACGAGCAGTACTTC. Protein sequence: CASSIEDTPPYEQYF.

This clonotype was seen a few times. V usage is TRBV20-1 and J usage is TRBJ2-3; D is unresolved. CDR3 length equals 14 residues. V was pared by 6 bases and J by 2 bases, with 15 bases between. Germline V gives CDR1 DFQATT, CDR2 SNEGSKA (reference sequence). CDR3 amino acids: CSAPLGPFTDTQYF. The CDR3 region has the DNA TGCAGTGCCCCACTCGGGCCGTTCACAGATACGCAGTATTTT.

The chain links TRBV24-1 to TRBJ2-7; D remains ambiguous. The CDR3 length is 14 residues. From germline, CDR1 is KGHDR and CDR2 SFDVKD. The V end lost 4 bases, the J end lost 7 bases, and 16 bases lay between the germline ends. CDR3 sequence: CATSDPGSVNEQYF. The CDR3 nucleotides are TGTGCCACCAGTGACCCTGGGTCAGTCAATGAGCAGTACTTC.